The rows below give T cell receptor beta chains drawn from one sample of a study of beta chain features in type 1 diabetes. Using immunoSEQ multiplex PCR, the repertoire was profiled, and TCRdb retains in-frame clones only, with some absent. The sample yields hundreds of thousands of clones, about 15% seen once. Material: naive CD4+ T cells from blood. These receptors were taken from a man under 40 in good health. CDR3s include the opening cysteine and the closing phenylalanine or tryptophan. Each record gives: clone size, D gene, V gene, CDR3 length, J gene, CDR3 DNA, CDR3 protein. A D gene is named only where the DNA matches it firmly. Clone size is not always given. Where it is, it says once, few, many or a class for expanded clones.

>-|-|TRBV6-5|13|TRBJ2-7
TGTGCCATCAGTGGGCCAGATTCCTACGAGCAGTACTTC
CAISGPDSYEQYF
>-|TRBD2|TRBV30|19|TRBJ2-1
TGTGCCTGGAGTCCGGACAGGACGACTAGCGGGAGGGGGCACAATGAGCAGTTCTTC
CAWSPDRTTSGRGHNEQFF
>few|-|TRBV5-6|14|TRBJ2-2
TGTGCCAGCAGCTTCCAGGGAAGTATCGGGGAGCTGTTTTTT
CASSFQGSIGELFF
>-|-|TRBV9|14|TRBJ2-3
TGTGCCAGCAGCGTAGCGGCGGCCGTAGATACGCAGTATTTT
CASSVAAAVDTQYF
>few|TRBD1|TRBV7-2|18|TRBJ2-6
TGTGCCAGCAGCGTCACGGGACAGGGGGCTTCTGGGGCCAACGTCCTGACTTTC
CASSVTGQGASGANVLTF
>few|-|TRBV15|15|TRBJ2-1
TGTGCCACCAGCACAGGTGCCAGCTCCTACAATGAGCAGTTCTTC
CATSTGASSYNEQFF
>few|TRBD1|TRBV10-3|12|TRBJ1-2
TGTGCCATCACCGGGACAGGGGATGGCTACACCTTC
CAITGTGDGYTF
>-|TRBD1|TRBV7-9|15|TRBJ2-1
TGTGCCAGCGGATTCCCCGGGACAGGGGAAAATGAGCAGTTCTTC
CASGFPGTGENEQFF
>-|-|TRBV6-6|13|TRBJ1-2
TGTGCCAGCAGTTACCTGCAGGGTGATGGCTACACCTTC
CASSYLQGDGYTF
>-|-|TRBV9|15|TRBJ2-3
TGTGCCAGCAGCGCGACAGCCAAGTCCACAGATACGCAGTATTTT
CASSATAKSTDTQYF
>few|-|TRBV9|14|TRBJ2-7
TGTGCCAGCAGCGTAGCGGACACAGACTACGAGCAGTACTTC
CASSVADTDYEQYF
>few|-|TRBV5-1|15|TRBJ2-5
TGCGCCAGCAGCTTGGCCATCGGGTCCCAAGAGACCCAGTACTTC
CASSLAIGSQETQYF
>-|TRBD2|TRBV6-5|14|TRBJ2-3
TGTGCCAGCAGCCTAGCGGGAGGGGGAGATACGCAGTATTTT
CASSLAGGGDTQYF
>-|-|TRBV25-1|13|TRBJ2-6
TGTGCCAGCAGTCCGGACACCTCCAGCGTCCTGACTTTC
CASSPDTSSVLTF
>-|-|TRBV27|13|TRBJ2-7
TGTGCCAGCAGTTCCCCCAGGGCCTACGAGCAGTACTTC
CASSSPRAYEQYF
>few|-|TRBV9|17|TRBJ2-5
TGTGCCAGCAGCGTAGTCGCGCAAAGGGGCACCCAAGAGACCCAGTACTTC
CASSVVAQRGTQETQYF
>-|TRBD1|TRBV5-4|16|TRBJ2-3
TGTGCCAGCAGTTCCCGACAGGGAAGTGGGGCAGATACGCAGTATTTT
CASSSRQGSGADTQYF
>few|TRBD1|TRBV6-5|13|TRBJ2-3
TGTGCCAGCAGTCGGACAGGGACAGATACGCAGTATTTT
CASSRTGTDTQYF
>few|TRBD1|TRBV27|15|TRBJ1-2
TGTGCCAGCAGTAGAGAGGGGACAGGGTACTATGGCTACACCTTC
CASSREGTGYYGYTF
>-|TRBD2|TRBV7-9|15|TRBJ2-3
TGTGCCAGCAGCTTAGTGATGCGGGGGAGCGATACGCAGTATTTT
CASSLVMRGSDTQYF
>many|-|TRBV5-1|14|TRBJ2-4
TGCGCCAGCAGCCAAGCTGAGATGGGGGACATTCAGTACTTC
CASSQAEMGDIQYF
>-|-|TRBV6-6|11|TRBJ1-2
TGTGCCAGCAGTTATAGGGATGGCTACACCTTC
CASSYRDGYTF
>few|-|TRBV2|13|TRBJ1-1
TGTGCCAGCGGTGGCCTTCGGAACACTGAAGCTTTCTTT
CASGGLRNTEAFF
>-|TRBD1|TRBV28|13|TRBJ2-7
TGTGCCAGCAGTTCGGGACAGGGAGACGAGCAGTACTTC
CASSSGQGDEQYF
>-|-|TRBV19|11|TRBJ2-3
TGTGCCAGTAGTAGGACAGATACGCAGTATTTT
CASSRTDTQYF
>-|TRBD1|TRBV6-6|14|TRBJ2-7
TGTGCCACCGTGGGGACAGTTCGCTCCTACGAGCAGTACTTC
CATVGTVRSYEQYF
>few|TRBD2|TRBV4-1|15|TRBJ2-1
TGCGCCAGCAGCCGGGCGGGAGGCAATTACAATGAGCAGTTCTTC
CASSRAGGNYNEQFF
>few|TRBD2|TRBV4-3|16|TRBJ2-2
TGCGCCAGCAGCTTTTCCCTAGCGGGAGTAGCCGGGGAGCTGTTTTTT
CASSFSLAGVAGELFF
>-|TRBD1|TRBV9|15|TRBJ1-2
TGTGCCAGCAGCCCAGGACAGGTGGGGAACTATGGCTACACCTTC
CASSPGQVGNYGYTF
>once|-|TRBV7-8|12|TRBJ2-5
TGTGCCAGCAGCCTGGGTCCAAGGGCCCAGTACTTC
CASSLGPRAQYF
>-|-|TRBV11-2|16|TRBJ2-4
TGTGCCAGCAGCTTAACACTGCAGCTAGCCAAAAACATTCAGTACTTC
CASSLTLQLAKNIQYF
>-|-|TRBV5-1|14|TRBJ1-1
TGCGCCAGCAGCAAACAGGGTGGGAACACTGAAGCTTTCTTT
CASSKQGGNTEAFF
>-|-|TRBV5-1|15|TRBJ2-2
TGCGCCAGCAGCTTGGTGGGGGCGAACACCGGGGAGCTGTTTTTT
CASSLVGANTGELFF
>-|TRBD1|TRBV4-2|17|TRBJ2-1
TGTGCCAGCAGCCAAGGCAAGACAGGGGGCCAATACAATGAGCAGTTCTTC
CASSQGKTGGQYNEQFF
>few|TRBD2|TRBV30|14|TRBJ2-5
TGTGCCTGGAGCAGCGGGACTAGCTCGGAGACCCAGTACTTC
CAWSSGTSSETQYF
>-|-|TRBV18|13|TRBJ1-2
TGTGCCAGCTCACCATTGACAGACGATGGCTACACCTTC
CASSPLTDDGYTF
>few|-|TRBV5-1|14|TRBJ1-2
TGCGCCAGCAGCAGGGACGGGACCATGGATGGCTACACCTTC
CASSRDGTMDGYTF
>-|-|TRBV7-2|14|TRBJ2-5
TGTGCCAGCAGCCCCGAAGGGCGCGCAAAGACCCAGTACTTC
CASSPEGRAKTQYF
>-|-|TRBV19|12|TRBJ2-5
TGTGCCAGTAGAGGCGGTGAAGAGACCCAGTACTTC
CASRGGEETQYF
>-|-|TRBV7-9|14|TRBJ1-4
TGTGCCAGCAGCCCGGGACCGTACATACAAAAACTGTTTTTT
CASSPGPYIQKLFF
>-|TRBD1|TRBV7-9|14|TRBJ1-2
TGTGCCAGCAGCTTAATCGACAGGGACTATGGCTACACCTTC
CASSLIDRDYGYTF
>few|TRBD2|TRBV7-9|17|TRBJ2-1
TGTGCCAGCAGCCCAGGGACTAGCGGGAGCTCCTACAATGAGCAGTTCTTC
CASSPGTSGSSYNEQFF
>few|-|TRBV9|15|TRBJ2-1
TGTGCCAGCAGCTACGATCCTGGGGCAAACAATGAGCAGTTCTTC
CASSYDPGANNEQFF
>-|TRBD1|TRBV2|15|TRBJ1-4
TGTGCCAGCAGACGTACAGGGGGGACTAATGAAAAACTGTTTTTT
CASRRTGGTNEKLFF
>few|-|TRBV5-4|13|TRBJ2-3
TGTGCCAGCAGGGGACTCTACACAGATACGCAGTATTTT
CASRGLYTDTQYF
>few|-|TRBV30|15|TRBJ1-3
TGTGCCTTGAGTCCCGACAGGATCTCTGGAAACACCATATATTTT
CALSPDRISGNTIYF
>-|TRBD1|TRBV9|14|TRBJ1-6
TGTGCCAGCAGCGTAGGACAGGGCTCCACACCCCTCCACTTT
CASSVGQGSTPLHF
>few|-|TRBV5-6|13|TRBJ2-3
TGTGCCAGCAGCTTACCGGCGGCAGATACGCAGTATTTT
CASSLPAADTQYF
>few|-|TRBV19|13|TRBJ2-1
TGTGCCAGTATGGGCAGAGCCTACAATGAGCAGTTCTTC
CASMGRAYNEQFF
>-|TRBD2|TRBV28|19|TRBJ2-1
TGTGCCAGCAGTTTGGGGAATTCACTAGCGGGAGGGCCGTACAATGAGCAGTTCTTC
CASSLGNSLAGGPYNEQFF
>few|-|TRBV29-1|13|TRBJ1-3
TGCAGCGTCCAACCAAGCCCTGGAAACACCATATATTTT
CSVQPSPGNTIYF
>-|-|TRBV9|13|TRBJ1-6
TGTGCCAGCAGCGTAGGGTATAATTCACCCCTCCACTTT
CASSVGYNSPLHF
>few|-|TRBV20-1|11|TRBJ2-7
TGCAGTGCTAGTGCGGAGCTTGAGCAGTACTTC
CSASAELEQYF
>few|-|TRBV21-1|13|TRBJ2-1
TGTGCCAGGGGCATCGGGAGTTACAATGAGCAGTTCTTC
CARGIGSYNEQFF
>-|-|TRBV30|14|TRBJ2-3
TGTGCCTGGAGTCAGGGACGACGCACAGATACGCAGTATTTT
CAWSQGRRTDTQYF
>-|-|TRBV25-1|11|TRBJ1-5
TGTGCCAGATGGGGGGATCAGCCCCAGCATTTT
CARWGDQPQHF
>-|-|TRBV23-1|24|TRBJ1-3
TGCGCCAGCAGTCATGCCCTACGTACGGGCCAGGGGTCCTCCGAACCACGCTCTGGAAACACCATATATTTT
CASSHALRTGQGSSEPRSGNTIYF